These 8 T cell receptor beta chains were all obtained from the same sample, sequenced in a study of blood T cell repertoires in COVID-19. TCRdb keeps only in-frame clones here, not all; method: immunoSEQ multiplex PCR. Altogether 180,000 or so clones are present, 80% to 90% being singletons, with the ten largest covering 12%. The sample taken for sequencing was peripheral blood. The receptor set was obtained from a woman aged 80 or over with COVID-19, enrolled during active disease.

The J gene is TRBJ1-1, the V gene TRBV11-2; D uncertain. This CDR3 spans 13 amino acids. The germline gives CDR1 SGHAT, CDR2 FQNNGV. The ends were cut back, 0 bases at V and 7 bases at J, with 9 bases in the middle. In DNA, the CDR3 is TGTGCCAGCAGCTTAGATCCGACTGTTGAAGCTTTCTTT. This codes for CASSLDPTVEAFF.

The chain has TRBV13 and TRBJ2-7; TRBD2 matches 12 bases. Germline CDR1 is PRHDT and CDR2 is FYEKMQ (reference sequence). The CDR3 consists of 15 residues. The trim removed 5 bases at V and 6 bases at J, leaving 8 bases unmatched. In DNA, the CDR3 is TGTGCCAGCAGCCCCGCTAGCGGGGGGGCAGTCGAGCAGTACTTC. It encodes CASSPASGGAVEQYF. Filled out from reference TRBV13 and TRBJ2-7, the complete variable domain reads AAGVIQSPRHLIKEKRETATLKCYPIPRHDTVYWYQQGPGQDPQFLISFYEKMQSDKGSIPDRFSAQQFSDYHSELNMSSLELGDSALYFCASSPASGGAVEQYFGPGTRLTVT.

The gene calls are TRBV5-1 and TRBJ2-1, with D possibly matching TRBD2 (6 bases). The CDR3 totals 16 residues. The germline V gene has CDR1 SGHRS and CDR2 YFSETQ. The ends were cut back, 2 bases at V and 4 bases at J, with 16 bases in the middle. CDR3 coding DNA: TGCGCCAGCAGCTTATGGTCAACGGGAGTTTACAATGAGCAGTTCTTC. It specifies CASSLWSTGVYNEQFF.

The V call is TRBV7-9, the J call TRBJ2-5; 9 bases fit TRBD2. The length of the CDR3 is 17 residues. Unmatched junction bases numbered 11, after V lost 5 bases and J lost 1 base. Germline assignment: CDR1 SEHNR and CDR2 FQNEAQ (reference sequence). The CDR3 DNA reads as TGTGCCAGCAGCCCGCGGACTAGCGCGGTACCCCAAGAGACCCAGTACTTC. This codes for CASSPRTSAVPQETQYF.

This chain connects TRBV3-1 (or the pseudogene TRBV3-2) to TRBJ2-7; 7 bases fit TRBD1. Germline lookup yields CDR1 LGHDT and CDR2 YNNKEL (reference sequence). V trimming: 6 bases; J trimming: 3 bases; junction bases outside the gene matches: 8. The CDR3 length is 14 residues. The chain's CDR3 is CASRNRGDGYEQYF. The CDR3 DNA sequence: TGTGCCAGCAGGAACAGGGGTGACGGCTACGAGCAGTACTTC.

V usage is TRBV24-1 and J usage is TRBJ1-2; D perhaps matches TRBD1 (5 bases). Between the trimmed V and J ends, which lost 6 bases and 2 bases, there was a span of 12 bases. The length of the CDR3 is 14 residues. Germline values: CDR1 KGHDR, CDR2 SFDVKD. CDR3 in amino acids: CATSPPRANYGYTF. As DNA, the CDR3 is TGTGCCACCAGTCCTCCCAGGGCAAACTATGGCTACACCTTC.

The chain combines TRBV5-1 with TRBJ2-1; no clear D gene. In germline, CDR1 is SGHRS, CDR2 YFSETQ. The CDR3 length is 15 residues. Trimming left V 1 base short and J 0 bases short, with 8 bases between. The CDR3 DNA reads as TGCGCCAGCAGCTTGTTCCCGAGCTCCTACAATGAGCAGTTCTTC. It codes for CASSLFPSSYNEQFF.

The V call is TRBV5-1, the J call TRBJ2-3; unclear D gene. The germline gives CDR1 SGHRS, CDR2 YFSETQ. The ends were cut back, 1 base at V and 6 bases at J, with 12 bases in the middle. The CDR3 loop spans 14 amino acids. The CDR3, as DNA: TGCGCCAGCAGCTTGATGGTAGCCTTGGATACGCAGTATTTT. Translation: CASSLMVALDTQYF.